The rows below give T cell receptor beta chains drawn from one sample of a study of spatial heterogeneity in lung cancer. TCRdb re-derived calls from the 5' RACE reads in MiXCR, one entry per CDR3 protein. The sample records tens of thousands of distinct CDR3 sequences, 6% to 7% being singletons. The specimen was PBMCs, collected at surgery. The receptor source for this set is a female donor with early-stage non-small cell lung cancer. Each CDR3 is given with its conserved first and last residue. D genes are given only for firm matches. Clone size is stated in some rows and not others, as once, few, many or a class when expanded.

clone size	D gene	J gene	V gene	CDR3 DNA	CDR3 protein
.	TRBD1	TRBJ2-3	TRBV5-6	TGTGCCAGCAGCTTGTGGCAGGGGGTTGTAGATACGCAGTATTTT	CASSLWQGVVDTQYF
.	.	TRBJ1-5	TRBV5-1	TGCGCCAGCAGCTTGCAGGGTGGTCAGCCCCAGCATTTT	CASSLQGGQPQHF
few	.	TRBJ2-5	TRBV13	TGTGCCAGCAGGAGGAGGGTCCAAGAGACCCAGTACTTC	CASRRRVQETQYF
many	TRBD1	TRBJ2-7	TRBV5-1	TGCGCCAGCAGCTTGGCCCCACAGGGGGTAAGCGAGCAGTACTTC	CASSLAPQGVSEQYF
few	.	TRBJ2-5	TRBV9	TGTGCCAGCAGCCCAACCCCTGGAGCCTGGGAAGAGACCCAGTACTTC	CASSPTPGAWEETQYF
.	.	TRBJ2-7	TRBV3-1	TGTGCCAGCAGTCCTCAAGGCTACTCCTACGAGCAGTACTTC	CASSPQGYSYEQYF
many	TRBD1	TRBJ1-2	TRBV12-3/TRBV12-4	TGTGCCACCGGGCAGCGGACAGGGGCGGGCTACACCTTC	CATGQRTGAGYTF
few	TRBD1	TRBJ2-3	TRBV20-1	TGCAGTGCTAGAGACGCAGGGGGCTTCACAGATACGCAGTATTTT	CSARDAGGFTDTQYF
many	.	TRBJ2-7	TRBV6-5	TGTGCCAGCAGTTACGACAGCAATTACGAGCAGTACTTC	CASSYDSNYEQYF
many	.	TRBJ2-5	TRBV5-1	TGCGCCAGCAGCTTGGAACCGGGATCGCAAGAGACCCAGTACTTC	CASSLEPGSQETQYF
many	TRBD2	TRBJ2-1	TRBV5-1	TGCGCCAGCAGCCCACGCGGGACTAGCGGGGGGGTCCTTGAGCAGTTCTTC	CASSPRGTSGGVLEQFF
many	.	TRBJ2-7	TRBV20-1	TGCAGTGCTAGAGATCACTTGGGACTCTCCCCCTACGAGCAGTACTTC	CSARDHLGLSPYEQYF
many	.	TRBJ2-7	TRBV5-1	TGCGCCAGCAGCTTCCCGGGTGCCGAGCAGTACTTC	CASSFPGAEQYF
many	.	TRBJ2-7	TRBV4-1	TGCGCCAGCAGCGAAGAAGAGACCCCCACTTTCTACGAGCAGTACTTC	CASSEEETPTFYEQYF
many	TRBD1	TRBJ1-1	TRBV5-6	TGTGCCAGCAGCCCGCAAACAGGGGGGAGGCAAGCTTTCTTT	CASSPQTGGRQAFF
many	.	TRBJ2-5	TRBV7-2	TGTGCCAGCAGCCCCTCCAAAGGCAGAGAGACCCAGTACTTC	CASSPSKGRETQYF
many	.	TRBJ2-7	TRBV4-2	TGTGCCAGCAGCCTCAGAGACAGCCCGACCTACGAGCAGTACTTC	CASSLRDSPTYEQYF
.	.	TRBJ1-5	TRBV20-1	TGCAGTGCTAGAGGGGACACTAGCAATCAGCCCCAGCATTTC	CSARGDTSNQPQHF
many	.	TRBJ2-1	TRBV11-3	TGTGCCAGCAGCTTAGGATCCAGTGGAAGACAGTTCTTC	CASSLGSSGRQFF
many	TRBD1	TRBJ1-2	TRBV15	TGTGCCACCAGCAGAGAACAAACGGACAGGACTAACTATGGCTACACCTTC	CATSREQTDRTNYGYTF
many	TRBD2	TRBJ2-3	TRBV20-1	TGCAGTGCTTTCGTTAGCGGGGGTAACACAGATACGCAGTATTTT	CSAFVSGGNTDTQYF
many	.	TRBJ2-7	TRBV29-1	TGCAGCGTTGAAGATTGGGGAACAGGAAGCTCCTACGAGCAGTACTTC	CSVEDWGTGSSYEQYF
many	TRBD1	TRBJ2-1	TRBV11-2	TGTGCCAGCAGCGCTGGGACAGGGAGGAATGAGCAGTTCTTC	CASSAGTGRNEQFF
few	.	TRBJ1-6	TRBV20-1	TGCAGTGCTATCAGTGGTGGCGATTCACCCCTCCACTTT	CSAISGGDSPLHF
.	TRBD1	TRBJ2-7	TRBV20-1	TGCAGTGCTACCCCTCGGGGTATCAGACAGGGTAGATACTACGAGCAGTACTTC	CSATPRGIRQGRYYEQYF
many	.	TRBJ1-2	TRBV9	TGTGCCAGCAGCGTAGTAGGGATTCGTGGCTACACCTTC	CASSVVGIRGYTF
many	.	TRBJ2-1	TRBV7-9	TGTGCCAGCAGCTTCCTCAACAATGAGCAGTTCTTC	CASSFLNNEQFF
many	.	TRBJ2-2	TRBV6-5	TGTGCCACCCCCCCAGGGGGAGGTAGCGCCGGGGAGCTGTTTTTT	CATPPGGGSAGELFF
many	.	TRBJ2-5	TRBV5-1	TGCGCCAGCAGCCCCGTCGTGTACCAAGAGACCCAGTACTTC	CASSPVVYQETQYF